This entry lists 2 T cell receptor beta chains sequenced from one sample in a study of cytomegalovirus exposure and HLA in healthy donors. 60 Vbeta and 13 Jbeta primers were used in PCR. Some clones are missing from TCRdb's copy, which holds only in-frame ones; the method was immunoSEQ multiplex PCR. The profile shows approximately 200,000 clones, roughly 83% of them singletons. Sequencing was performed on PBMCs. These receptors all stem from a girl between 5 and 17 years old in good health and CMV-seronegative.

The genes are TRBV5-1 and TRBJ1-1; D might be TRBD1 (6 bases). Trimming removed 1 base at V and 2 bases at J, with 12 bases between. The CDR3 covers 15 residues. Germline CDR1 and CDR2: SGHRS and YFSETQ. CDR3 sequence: CASSLTGSPNTEAFF. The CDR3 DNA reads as TGCGCCAGCAGCTTGACAGGGAGCCCTAACACTGAAGCTTTCTTT.

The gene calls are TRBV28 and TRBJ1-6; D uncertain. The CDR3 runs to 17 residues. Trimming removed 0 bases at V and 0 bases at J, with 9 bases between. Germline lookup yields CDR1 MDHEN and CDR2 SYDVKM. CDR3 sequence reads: CASSLCMESSYNSPLHF. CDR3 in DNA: TGTGCCAGCAGTTTATGCATGGAGAGCTCCTATAATTCACCCCTCCACTTT.